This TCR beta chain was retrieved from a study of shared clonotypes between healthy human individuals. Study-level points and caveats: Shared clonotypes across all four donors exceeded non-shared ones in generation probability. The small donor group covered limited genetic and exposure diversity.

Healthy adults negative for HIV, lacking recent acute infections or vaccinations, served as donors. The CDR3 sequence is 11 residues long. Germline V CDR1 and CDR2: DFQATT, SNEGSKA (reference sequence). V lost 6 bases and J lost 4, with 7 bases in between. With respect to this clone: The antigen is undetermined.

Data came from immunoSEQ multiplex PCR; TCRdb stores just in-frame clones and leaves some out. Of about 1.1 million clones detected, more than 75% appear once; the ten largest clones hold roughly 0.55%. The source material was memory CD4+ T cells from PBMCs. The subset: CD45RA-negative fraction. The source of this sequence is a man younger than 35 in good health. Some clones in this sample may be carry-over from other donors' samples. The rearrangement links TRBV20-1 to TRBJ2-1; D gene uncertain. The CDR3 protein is CSAGPYNEQFF. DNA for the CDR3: TGCAGTGCAGGGCCTTACAATGAGCAGTTCTTC.